This entry concerns a single T cell receptor (beta chain). The junction differs from germline at one of its ends, possibly a read error. These data belong to a study of response to subunit inactivated influenza vaccine. Using its own MiXCR run on the RT-PCR reads, TCRdb lists one record per CDR3 protein. Seen here are some 850,000 distinct CDR3 sequences, 15% to 20% observed once, and the top ten hold approximately 11%. The length of the CDR3 is 14 residues. This chain joins TRBV12-3 or TRBV12-4 and TRBJ1-2; no clear D gene. The TCR comes from a man aged 45-60 years who received an inactivated influenza vaccine. The sample in question was PBMCs from blood, obtained roughly 5 days after vaccination. This CDR3 is CTSSLDGANYGYTF. CDR3 DNA: TGTACCAGCAGTTTAGATGGAGCTAACTATGGCTACACCTTC.